This record concerns one TCR beta chain sequence. The sample originates from a study of blood T cell repertoires in COVID-19. Study overall: Collection of acute and convalescent COVID-19 samples took place in the United States, Italy and Spain. In each case, the material was cDNA or gDNA derived from T cells, B-cell-depleted T cells, or PBMCs.

In the original analysis: From reference gene primer amplification, estimates of nucleated cell counts were derived. Using immunoSEQ multiplex PCR, the repertoire was profiled, and TCRdb retains in-frame clones only, with some absent. V and J calls and clone size are as listed in that table; D and trimming were resolved from the DNA. The table includes approximately 100,000 clones, around 84% detected once. The ends lost 3 bases at V and 4 bases at J; junction bases unmatched: 4. Germline V gives CDR1 SEHNR, CDR2 FQNEAQ (reference sequence). The length of the CDR3 is 16 residues. The source material was peripheral blood. The source of this sequence is a human donor in a cohort sampled during active COVID-19. V usage is TRBV7-9 and J usage is TRBJ2-1, with 12 bases aligning to TRBD2. CDR3 in amino acids: CASSFSTSGGYNEQFF. The CDR3 DNA reads TGTGCCAGCAGCTTCTCGACTAGCGGGGGTTACAATGAGCAGTTCTTC.